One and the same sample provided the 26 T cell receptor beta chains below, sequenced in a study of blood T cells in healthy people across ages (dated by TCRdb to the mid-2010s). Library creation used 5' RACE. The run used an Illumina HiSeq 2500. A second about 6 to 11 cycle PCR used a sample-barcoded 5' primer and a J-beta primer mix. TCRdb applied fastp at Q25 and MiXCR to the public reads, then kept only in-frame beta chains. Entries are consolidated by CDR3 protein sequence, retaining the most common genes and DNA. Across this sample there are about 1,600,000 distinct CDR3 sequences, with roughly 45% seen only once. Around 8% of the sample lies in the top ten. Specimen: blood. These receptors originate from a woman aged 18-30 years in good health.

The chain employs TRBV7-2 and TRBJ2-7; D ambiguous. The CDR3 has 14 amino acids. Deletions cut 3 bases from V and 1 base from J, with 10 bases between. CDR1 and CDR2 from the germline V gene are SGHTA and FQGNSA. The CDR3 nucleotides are TGTGCCAGCAGCTTTAGGGTGGGGTCCTACGAGCAGTACTTC. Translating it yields CASSFRVGSYEQYF.

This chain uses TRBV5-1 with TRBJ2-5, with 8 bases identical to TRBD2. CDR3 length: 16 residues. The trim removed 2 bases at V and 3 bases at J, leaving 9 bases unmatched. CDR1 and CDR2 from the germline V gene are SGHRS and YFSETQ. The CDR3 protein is CASSFSKGLVKETQYF. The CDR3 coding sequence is TGCGCCAGCAGCTTCAGTAAGGGACTAGTCAAAGAGACCCAGTACTTC.

The CDR3 DNA reads as TGCAGTGCTAGAAATGGTCAGGTCACTGAAGCTTTCTTT. It codes for CSARNGQVTEAFF. The rearrangement joins TRBV20-1 to TRBJ1-1; D not resolved. Germline V gives CDR1 DFQATT, CDR2 SNEGSKA (reference sequence). The CDR3 has 13 residues. Trimming cost V 2 bases and J 4 bases, with 11 bases left between them.

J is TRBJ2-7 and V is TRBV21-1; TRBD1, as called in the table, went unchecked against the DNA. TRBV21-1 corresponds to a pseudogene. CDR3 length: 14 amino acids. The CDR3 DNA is TGTGCCAGCAGCGAACCGGGACAGATCTACGAGCAGTACTTC. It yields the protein CASSEPGQIYEQYF.

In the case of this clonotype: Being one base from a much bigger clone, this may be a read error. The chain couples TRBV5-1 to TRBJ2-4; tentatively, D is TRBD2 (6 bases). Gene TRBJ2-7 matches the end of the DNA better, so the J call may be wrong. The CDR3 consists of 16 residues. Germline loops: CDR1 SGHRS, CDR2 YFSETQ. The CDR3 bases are TGCGCCAGCAGCTTGGTCGCTAGCGCGTGCAACAACGAGCAGTACTTC. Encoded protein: CASSLVASACNNEQYF.

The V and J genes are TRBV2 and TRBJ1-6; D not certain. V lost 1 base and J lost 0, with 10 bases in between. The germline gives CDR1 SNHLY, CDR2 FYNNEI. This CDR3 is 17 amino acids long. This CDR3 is CASSEGGPSSYNSPLHF. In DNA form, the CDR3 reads TGTGCCAGCAGTGAAGGTGGGCCCAGCTCCTATAATTCACCCCTCCACTTT.

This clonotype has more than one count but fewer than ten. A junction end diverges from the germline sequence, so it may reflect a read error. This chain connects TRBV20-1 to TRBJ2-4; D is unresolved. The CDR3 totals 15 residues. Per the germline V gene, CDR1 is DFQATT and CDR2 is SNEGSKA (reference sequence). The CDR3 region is CSARETALPKNIQYF. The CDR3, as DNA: TGCAGTGCCAGAGAGACGGCTTTACCCAAAAACATTCAGTACTTC.

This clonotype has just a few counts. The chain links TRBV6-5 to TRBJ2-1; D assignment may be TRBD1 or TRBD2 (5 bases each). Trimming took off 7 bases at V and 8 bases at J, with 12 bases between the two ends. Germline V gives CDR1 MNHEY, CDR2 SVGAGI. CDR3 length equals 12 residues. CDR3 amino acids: CASNGGGDEQFF. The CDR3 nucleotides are TGTGCCAGCAATGGGGGTGGGGATGAGCAGTTCTTC.

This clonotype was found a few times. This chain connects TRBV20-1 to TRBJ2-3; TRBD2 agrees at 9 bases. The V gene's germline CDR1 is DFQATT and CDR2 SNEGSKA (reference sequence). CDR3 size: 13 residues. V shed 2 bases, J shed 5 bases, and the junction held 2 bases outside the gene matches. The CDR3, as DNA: TGCAGTGCTAGAAAGACTAGCGGAGATACGCAGTATTTT. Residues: CSARKTSGDTQYF.

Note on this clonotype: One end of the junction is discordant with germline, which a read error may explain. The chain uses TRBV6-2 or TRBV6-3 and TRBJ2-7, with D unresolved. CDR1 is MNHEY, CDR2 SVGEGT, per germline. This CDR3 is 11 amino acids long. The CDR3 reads CASSYVYEQSF. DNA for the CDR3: TGTGCCAGCAGTTATGTGTATGAGCAGTCCTTC.

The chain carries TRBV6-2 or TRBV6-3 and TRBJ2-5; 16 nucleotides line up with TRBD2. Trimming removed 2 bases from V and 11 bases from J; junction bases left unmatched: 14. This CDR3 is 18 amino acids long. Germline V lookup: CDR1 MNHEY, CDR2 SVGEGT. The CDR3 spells CASSYVGTSGGAVDEQYF. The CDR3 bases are TGTGCCAGCAGTTACGTGGGGACTAGCGGGGGGGCCGTTGATGAGCAGTACTTC.

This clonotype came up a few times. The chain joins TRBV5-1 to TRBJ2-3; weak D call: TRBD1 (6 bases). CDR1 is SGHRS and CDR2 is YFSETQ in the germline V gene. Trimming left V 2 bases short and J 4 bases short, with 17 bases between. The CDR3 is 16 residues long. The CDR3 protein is CASSFSYRVFADTQYF. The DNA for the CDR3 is TGCGCCAGCAGCTTCTCATACAGGGTTTTCGCAGATACGCAGTATTTT.

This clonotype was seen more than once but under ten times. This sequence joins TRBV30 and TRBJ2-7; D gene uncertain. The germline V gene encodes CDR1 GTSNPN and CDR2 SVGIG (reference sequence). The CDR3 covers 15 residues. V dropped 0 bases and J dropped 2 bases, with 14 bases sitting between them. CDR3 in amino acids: CAWSVRGSLTYEQYF. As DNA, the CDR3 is TGTGCCTGGAGTGTACGAGGTTCTTTAACCTACGAGCAGTACTTC.

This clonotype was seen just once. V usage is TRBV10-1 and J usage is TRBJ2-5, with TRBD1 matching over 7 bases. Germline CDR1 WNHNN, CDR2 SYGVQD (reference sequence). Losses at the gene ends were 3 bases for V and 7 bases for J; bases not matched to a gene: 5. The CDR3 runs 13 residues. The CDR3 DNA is TGCGCCAGCAGTGAAGGGACAGAGGCGACCCAGTACTTC. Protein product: CASSEGTEATQYF.

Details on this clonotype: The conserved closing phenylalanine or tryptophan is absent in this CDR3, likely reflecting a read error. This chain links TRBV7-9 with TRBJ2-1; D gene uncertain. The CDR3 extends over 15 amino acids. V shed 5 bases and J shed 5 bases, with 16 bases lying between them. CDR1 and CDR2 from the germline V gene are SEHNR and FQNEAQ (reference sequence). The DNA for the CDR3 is TGTGCCAGCAGCCCCGCAGGAATTCTCCACAATGAGCAGTTCTGC. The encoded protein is CASSPAGILHNEQFC.

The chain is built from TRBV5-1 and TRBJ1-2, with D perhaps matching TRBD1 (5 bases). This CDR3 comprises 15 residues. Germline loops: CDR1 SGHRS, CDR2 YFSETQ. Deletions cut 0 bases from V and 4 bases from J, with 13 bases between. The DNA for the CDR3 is TGCGCCAGCAGCTTGGGACAGAGTCACCCCTATGGCTACACCTTC. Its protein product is CASSLGQSHPYGYTF.

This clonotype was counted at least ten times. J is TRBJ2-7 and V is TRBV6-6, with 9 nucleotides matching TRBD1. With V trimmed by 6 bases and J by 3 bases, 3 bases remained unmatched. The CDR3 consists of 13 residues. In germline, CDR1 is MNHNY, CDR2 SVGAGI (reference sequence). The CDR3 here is CASSRDRDYEQYF. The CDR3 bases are TGTGCCAGCAGCCGGGACAGGGACTACGAGCAGTACTTC.

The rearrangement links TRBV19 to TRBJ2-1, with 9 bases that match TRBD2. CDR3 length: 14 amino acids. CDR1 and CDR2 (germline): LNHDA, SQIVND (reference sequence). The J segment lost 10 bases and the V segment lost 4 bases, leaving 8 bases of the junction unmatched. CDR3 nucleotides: TGTGCCAGTAGTACGGCGGGGGGGCCGGGGGAGCAGTTCTTC. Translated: CASSTAGGPGEQFF.

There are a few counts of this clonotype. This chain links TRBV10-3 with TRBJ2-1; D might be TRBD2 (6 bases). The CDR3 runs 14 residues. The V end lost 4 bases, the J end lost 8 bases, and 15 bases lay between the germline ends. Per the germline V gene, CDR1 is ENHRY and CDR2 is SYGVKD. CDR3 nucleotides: TGTGCCATCAGTGTAAACGGGAGTCCGGATGAGCAGTTCTTC. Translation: CAISVNGSPDEQFF.

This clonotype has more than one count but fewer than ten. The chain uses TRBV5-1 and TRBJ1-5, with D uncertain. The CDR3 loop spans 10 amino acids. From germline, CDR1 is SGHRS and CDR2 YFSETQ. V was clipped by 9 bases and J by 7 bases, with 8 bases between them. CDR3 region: CATPGQPQHF. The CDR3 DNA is TGCGCCACGCCAGGCCAGCCCCAGCATTTT.

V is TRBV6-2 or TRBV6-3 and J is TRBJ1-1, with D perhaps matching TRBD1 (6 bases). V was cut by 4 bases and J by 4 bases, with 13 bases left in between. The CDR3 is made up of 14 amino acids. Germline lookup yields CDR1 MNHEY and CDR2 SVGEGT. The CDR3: CASSSGGGPTEAFF. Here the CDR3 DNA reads TGTGCCAGCAGTTCTGGGGGGGGCCCCACTGAAGCTTTCTTT.

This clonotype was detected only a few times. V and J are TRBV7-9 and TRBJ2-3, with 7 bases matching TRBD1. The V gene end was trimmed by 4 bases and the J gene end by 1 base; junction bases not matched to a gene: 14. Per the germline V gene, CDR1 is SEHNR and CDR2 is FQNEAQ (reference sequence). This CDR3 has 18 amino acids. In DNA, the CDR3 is TGTGCCAGCAGCTCCAACCACGGACAGGCCATAGGCACAGATACGCAGTATTTT. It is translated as CASSSNHGQAIGTDTQYF.

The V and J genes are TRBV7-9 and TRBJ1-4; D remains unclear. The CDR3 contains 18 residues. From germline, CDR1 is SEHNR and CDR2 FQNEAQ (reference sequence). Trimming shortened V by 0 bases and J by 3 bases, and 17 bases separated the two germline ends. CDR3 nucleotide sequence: TGTGCCAGCAGCTTAGCACTAGTAACACAGATACCTAATGAAAAACTGTTTTTT. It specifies CASSLALVTQIPNEKLFF. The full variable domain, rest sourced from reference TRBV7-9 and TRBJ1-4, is DTGVSQNPRHKITKRGQNVTFRCDPISEHNRLYWYRQTLGQGPEFLTYFQNEAQLEKSRLLSDRFSAERPKGSFSTLEIQRTEQGDSAMYLCASSLALVTQIPNEKLFFGSGTQLSVL.

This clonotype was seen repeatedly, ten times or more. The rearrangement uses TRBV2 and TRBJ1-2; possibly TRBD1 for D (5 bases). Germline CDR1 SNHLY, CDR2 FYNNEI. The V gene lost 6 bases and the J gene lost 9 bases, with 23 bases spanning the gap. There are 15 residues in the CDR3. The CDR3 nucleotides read TGTGCCAGCAGGCCGAATCGACAGACGCCTTGGAGCTACACCTTC. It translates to CASRPNRQTPWSYTF.

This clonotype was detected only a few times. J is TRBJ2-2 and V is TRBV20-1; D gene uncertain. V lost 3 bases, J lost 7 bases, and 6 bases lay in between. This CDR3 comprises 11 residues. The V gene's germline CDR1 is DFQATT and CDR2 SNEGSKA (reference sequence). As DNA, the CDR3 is TGCAGTGCTAGCCGTAGCGGGGAGCTGTTTTTT. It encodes CSASRSGELFF.

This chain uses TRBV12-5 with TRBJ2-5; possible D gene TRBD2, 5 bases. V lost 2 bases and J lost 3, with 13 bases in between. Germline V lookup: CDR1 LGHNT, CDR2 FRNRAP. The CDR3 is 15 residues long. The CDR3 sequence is CASGLRPAGEETQYF. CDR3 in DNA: TGTGCTAGTGGTTTGCGCCCCGCGGGCGAAGAGACCCAGTACTTC.